This TCR beta chain was observed in a study of cytomegalovirus exposure and HLA in healthy donors. The CDR3 is 14 residues long. Germline V lookup: CDR1 SGDLS, CDR2 YYNGEE. Losses at the gene ends were 0 bases for V and 4 bases for J; bases not matched to a gene: 3. PCR used 60 Vbeta primers and 13 Jbeta primers. The data were produced by immunoSEQ multiplex PCR, yet TCRdb's version contains in-frame clones alone and is incomplete. This listing includes around 70,000 clones. Material for sequencing was PBMCs. The genes are TRBV9 and TRBJ2-7, with 8 bases aligning to TRBD2. The TCR sequence derives from a female donor in good health and CMV-seropositive. In DNA, the CDR3 is TGTGCCAGCAGCGTAGGGGGCGGGAGGTACGAGCAGTACTTC. It yields the protein CASSVGGGRYEQYF. The whole variable domain, filled in from reference TRBV9 and TRBJ2-7, reads DSGVTQTPKHLITATGQRVTLRCSPRSGDLSVYWYQQSLDQGLQFLIQYYNGEERAKGNILERFSAQQFPDLHSELNLSSLELGDSALYFCASSVGGGRYEQYFGPGTRLTVT.